This T cell receptor beta chain was sequenced during a study of blood T cell repertoires in COVID-19. TCRdb's table, derived via immunoSEQ multiplex PCR, lists solely in-frame clones and lacks some. Among about 98,000 clones listed, 70% to 90% were seen once. Germline CDR1 reads SNHLY; CDR2 reads FYNNEI. V was cut by 10 bases and J by 4 bases, with 10 bases left in between. The CDR3 sequence is 11 residues long. The specimen was peripheral blood. J is TRBJ2-5 and V is TRBV2; a possible D gene is TRBD1 (6 bases). The source is a man aged 40-49 years with active or convalescent COVID-19. CDR3 DNA sequence: TGTGCCAAGGACAGCGGAGAGACCCAGTACTTC. Encoded protein: CAKDSGETQYF. The full variable domain, completed using reference TRBV2 and TRBJ2-5, is EPEVTQTPSHQVTQMGQEVILRCVPISNHLYFYWYRQILGQKVEFLVSFYNNEISEKSEIFDDQFSVERPDGSNFTLKIRSTKLEDSAMYFCAKDSGETQYFGPGTRLLVL.